A selection of T cell receptor beta chains follows, all from one sample in a study of blood T cell repertoires in COVID-19. Only in-frame clones appear in the TCRdb table, and some are missing; sequencing was by immunoSEQ multiplex PCR. The sample contains about 87,000 clones, less than 80% of which appear only once. The sample consisted of peripheral blood. These receptor sequences come from a woman aged 50 to 65 with acute or convalescent COVID-19. The CDR3 runs from the conserved cysteine through the conserved F or W. Fields, in order: V gene, J gene, clone size, D gene, CDR3 protein, CDR3 DNA. The D gene is left open where the match is weak. Rows give clone size only sometimes, using once, few, many, or a class for an expanded clone.

>TRBV9|TRBJ1-5|few|NA
CASSVRVDQPQHF
TGTGCCAGCAGCGTGAGGGTTGACCAGCCCCAGCATTTT
>TRBV4-1|TRBJ2-3|NA|TRBD1
CASSQEGNGQGANTQYF
TGCGCCAGCAGCCAAGAGGGTAATGGACAGGGGGCAAATACGCAGTATTTT
>TRBV11-2|TRBJ1-6|many|TRBD1
CASSIRQGGGSPLHF
TGTGCCAGCAGCATCAGACAGGGGGGAGGTTCACCCCTCCACTTT
>TRBV28|TRBJ1-3|few|NA
CASRQHSGNTIYF
TGTGCCAGCAGGCAACACTCTGGAAACACCATATATTTT
>TRBV28|TRBJ2-7|NA|NA
CASSFGDPSFSYEQYF
TGTGCCAGCAGTTTCGGGGATCCTTCTTTCTCCTACGAGCAGTACTTC
>TRBV7-8|TRBJ1-5|few|TRBD1
CASSPDRVSNQPQHF
TGTGCCAGCAGCCCGGACAGGGTTAGCAATCAGCCCCAGCATTTT
>TRBV7-9|TRBJ1-3|NA|NA
CASSPPQGTSGNTIYF
TGTGCCAGCAGCCCACCCCAGGGCACTTCTGGAAACACCATATATTTT
>TRBV28|TRBJ1-5|NA|NA
CASTPPRDQSNQPQHF
TGTGCCAGCACCCCGCCCAGGGATCAGAGCAATCAGCCCCAGCATTTT
>TRBV6-2/TRBV6-3|TRBJ1-1|NA|TRBD1
CASSYQQGKNTEAFF
TGTGCCAGCAGTTACCAACAGGGGAAGAACACTGAAGCTTTCTTT
>TRBV18|TRBJ1-1|NA|TRBD1
CASSGQVNTEAFF
TGTGCCAGCTCAGGACAGGTGAACACTGAAGCTTTCTTT
>TRBV4-1|TRBJ1-1|NA|NA
CASSRRGNTEAFF
TGCGCCAGCAGCCGTAGGGGGAACACTGAAGCTTTCTTT
>TRBV12-2|TRBJ2-6|NA|NA
CASRLDKGNRLWANVLTF
TGTGCAAGTCGCTTAGACAAGGGGAACCGTCTTTGGGCCAACGTCCTGACTTTC
>TRBV18|TRBJ2-1|NA|TRBD2
CASSRGSGGNEQFF
TGTGCCAGCTCCCGAGGTAGCGGGGGGAATGAGCAGTTCTTC
>TRBV5-1|TRBJ1-1|NA|NA
CASSLDSLGNTEAFF
TGCGCCAGCAGCTTGGACAGCCTTGGGAACACTGAAGCTTTCTTT
>TRBV10-3|TRBJ2-5|NA|TRBD1
CAISDRGTGRFQTQYF
TGTGCCATCAGTGACCGCGGGACAGGGAGGTTTCAGACCCAGTACTTC
>TRBV28|TRBJ1-1|few|TRBD1
CASSSLTGGWAEAFF
TGTGCCAGCAGTTCCCTGACAGGGGGCTGGGCTGAAGCTTTCTTT
>TRBV5-1|TRBJ1-1|NA|TRBD1
CASSINDRGTEAFF
TGCGCCAGCAGCATAAATGACAGGGGCACTGAAGCTTTCTTT